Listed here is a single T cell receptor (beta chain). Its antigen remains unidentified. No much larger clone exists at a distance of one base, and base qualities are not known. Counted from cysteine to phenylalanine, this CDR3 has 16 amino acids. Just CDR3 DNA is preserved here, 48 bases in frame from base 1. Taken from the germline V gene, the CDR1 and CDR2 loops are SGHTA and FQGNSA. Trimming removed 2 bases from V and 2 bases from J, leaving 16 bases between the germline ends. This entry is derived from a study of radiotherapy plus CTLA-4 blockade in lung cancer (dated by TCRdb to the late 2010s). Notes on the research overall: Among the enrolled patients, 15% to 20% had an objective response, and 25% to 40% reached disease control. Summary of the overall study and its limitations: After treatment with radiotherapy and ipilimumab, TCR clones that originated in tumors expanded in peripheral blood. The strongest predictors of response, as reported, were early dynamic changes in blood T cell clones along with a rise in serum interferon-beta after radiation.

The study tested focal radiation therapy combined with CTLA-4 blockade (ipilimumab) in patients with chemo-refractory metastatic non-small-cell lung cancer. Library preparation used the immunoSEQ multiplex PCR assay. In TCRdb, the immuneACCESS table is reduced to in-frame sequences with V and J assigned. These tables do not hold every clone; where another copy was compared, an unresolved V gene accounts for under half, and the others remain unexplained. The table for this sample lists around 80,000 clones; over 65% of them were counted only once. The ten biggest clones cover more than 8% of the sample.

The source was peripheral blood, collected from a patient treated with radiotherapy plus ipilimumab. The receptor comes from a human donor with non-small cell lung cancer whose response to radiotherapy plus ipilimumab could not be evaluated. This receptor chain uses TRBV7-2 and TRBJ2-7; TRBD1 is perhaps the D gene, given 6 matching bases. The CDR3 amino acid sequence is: CASSLRAGQQAYEQYF. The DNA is TGTGCCAGCAGCTTACGAGCCGGACAGCAAGCCTACGAGCAGTACTTC.